Listed below are T cell receptor beta chains from one sample, sequenced in a study of shared clonotypes between healthy human individuals. Some clones are missing from TCRdb's copy, which holds only in-frame ones; the method was immunoSEQ multiplex PCR. There are millions of clones in the sample; roughly 92% occur only once, and around 0.14% lies in the top ten. The sequenced sample was naive CD4+ T cells sorted from blood. These TCRs come from a man aged 18 to 29 in good health. The conserved cysteine and the conserved F or W are not part of the CDR3 here. The order of the fields is V gene, CDR3 protein.

TRBV18 | ASSPPGVTSSYEQY
TRBV10-1 | ASSGTSGKSGELF
TRBV18 | ASSRDRGNTGELF
TRBV6-5 | ASGGRSQETQY
TRBV27 | ASSLPGLAGHPGEQF
TRBV5-4 | ASSGGAVYGYT
TRBV18 | ASSPQVNTEAF
TRBV5-4 | ASSLGQIGQF
TRBV2 | ASSDQVWGTEAF
TRBV10-2 | ASGAGPGTEAF
TRBV6-1 | ASEGGGNTIY
TRBV19 | ASSIEGGHRLF
TRBV19 | ASSMAPDRTYEQY
TRBV7-8 | ASSLAFGIVRGNTIY
TRBV25-1 | ASSPLGAGYSETQY
TRBV28 | ASKGIAYEQY
TRBV7-2 | ASSRTGAVNEKLF
TRBV5-8 | AADRTANSPLH
TRBV6-5 | ASSWFSGKETQY
TRBV28 | ASSTIGQVGGQY
TRBV2 | ASSDRGQGANGYT
TRBV5-8 | ASSSVTSGANVLT
TRBV6-5 | ASGKNTEAF
TRBV10-1 | ASSPTGGIIANNEQF
TRBV23-1 | ASGETQY
TRBV5-4 | ASSLWRTEAF
TRBV19 | ASSIGTVVDSPLH
TRBV5-1 | ASSFKVSTDTQY
TRBV12-5 | ASGLDPGTYGYT
TRBV11-2 | ASSLDGPGRGLADTQY
TRBV19 | ASSRDRYYEQY
TRBV15 | ATSRTSLIAGLDIQY
TRBV7-2 | ASSLDRGGETQY
TRBV10-3 | AISELSENSPLH
TRBV11-2 | ASSLGMGQPNEQF
TRBV5-6 | ASSLVLLGEQY
TRBV13 | ASSLDPHSYNEQF
TRBV7-9 | ASRPPGGSLNSPLH
TRBV7-6 | ASRSQETQY
TRBV15 | ATSRDPAPSTGELF
TRBV18 | ASSRPGQGGEEQF
TRBV5-1 | ASSLGSEPPREQY
TRBV30 | AWRGTRTGMNTEAF
TRBV7-9 | ASSLRDRNTEAF
TRBV10-2 | ASSENGALFSGANVLT
TRBV5-1 | ASSLGTAIGSPLH
TRBV5-1 | ASSLGLPSSVDTQY
TRBV30 | AWSVSWAVADTQY
TRBV5-8 | ASSLGSGADTQY
TRBV5-4 | ASSLGHYGTDTQY
TRBV7-2 | ASSSGQGGFYGYT
TRBV5-8 | ASSSRVGQETQY
TRBV2 | ASRRGGGTDTQY
TRBV30 | AWDGQGSNQPQH
TRBV20-1 | SAEENTEAF
TRBV5-1 | ASSRTTLSYEQY
TRBV19 | ATRRGTGASSYEQY
TRBV6-5 | ASSYGLAKNIQY
TRBV7-8 | ASSLSYSGANVLT